One and the same sample provided the 26 T cell receptor beta chains below, sequenced in a study of long-term antiretroviral therapy in people with HIV. This was the immunoSEQ v3.0 assay at survey level. Produced via immunoSEQ multiplex PCR; TCRdb's table is partial and in-frame only. This repertoire shows 29,000 or so clones, 90% to 95% found once; its top ten account for roughly 2.5%. The sample was unsorted PBMCs, taken just over 7.2 years after starting antiretroviral therapy. These receptor sequences come from a man aged 45 to 65 with HIV.

This clone has only one observation. This sequence joins TRBV5-1 and TRBJ2-3; 8 nucleotides agree with TRBD1. Trimming cost V 3 bases and J 2 bases; bases outside gene matches: 8. Germline V gene sequence: CDR1 SGHRS, CDR2 YFSETQ. This CDR3 comprises 16 residues. The CDR3 spells CASSSTGAAPTDTQYF. DNA for the CDR3: TGCGCCAGCAGCTCGACAGGGGCCGCCCCCACAGATACGCAGTATTTT. Combining the CDR3 with reference TRBV5-1 and TRBJ2-3 gives the whole variable domain KAGVTQTPRYLIKTRGQQVTLSCSPISGHRSVSWYQQTPGQGLQFLFEYFSETQRNKGNFPGRFSGRQFSNSRSEMNVSTLELGDSALYLCASSSTGAAPTDTQYFGPGTRLTVL.

The chain joins TRBV19 to TRBJ1-2, with D possibly TRBD1 on 5 matching bases. V dropped 7 bases and J dropped 8 bases, with 17 bases sitting between them. Germline assignment: CDR1 LNHDA and CDR2 SQIVND (reference sequence). CDR3 length equals 13 residues. In DNA form, the CDR3 reads TGTGCCAGTAAGTTTCAGGGCTCGGACGGCTACACCTTC. This encodes CASKFQGSDGYTF.

This chain uses TRBV11-2 with TRBJ2-7; 7 positions match TRBD2. The CDR3 sequence is 13 residues long. CDR1 SGHAT and CDR2 FQNNGV come from the germline V gene. The ends lost 5 bases at V and 3 bases at J; junction bases unmatched: 4. This CDR3 reads CASSLPGGYEQYF. The CDR3 nucleotides are TGTGCCAGCAGCCTCCCGGGGGGCTACGAGCAGTACTTC. The full variable domain, completed using reference TRBV11-2 and TRBJ2-7, is EAGVAQSPRYKIIEKRQSVAFWCNPISGHATLYWYQQILGQGPKLLIQFQNNGVVDDSQLPKDRFSAERLKGVDSTLKIQPAKLEDSAVYLCASSLPGGYEQYFGPGTRLTVT.

This chain uses TRBV4-3 with TRBJ2-3; 10 bases are a match to TRBD1. The CDR3 extends over 14 amino acids. Trimming took 3 bases from V and 4 from J; bases not matched to a gene: 1. Germline CDR1 and CDR2: LGHNA and YSLEER. CDR3: CASSQGQGPDTQYF. CDR3 sequence (DNA): TGCGCCAGCAGCCAGGGACAGGGGCCAGATACGCAGTATTTT.

The chain couples TRBV29-1 to TRBJ1-1, with no clear D. The CDR3 has 12 amino acids. Trimming stripped 4 bases from V and 3 bases from J, with 9 bases between. Looked up from germline, CDR1 is SQVTM and CDR2 is ANQGSEA. The CDR3 is CSVVISHTEAFF. The DNA of the CDR3 is TGCAGCGTTGTTATCAGCCACACTGAAGCTTTCTTT.

This CDR3 is CASNVGARQTGNTIYF. The CDR3 DNA reads TGTGCCAGTAACGTGGGTGCCCGACAGACTGGAAACACCATATATTTT. The rearrangement uses TRBV19 and TRBJ1-3; TRBD1 might be the D (5 bases). The CDR3 sequence is 16 residues long. The V and J ends lost 7 bases and 2 bases respectively, with 18 bases between them. Germline CDR1 LNHDA, CDR2 SQIVND (reference sequence).

This chain connects TRBV28 to TRBJ1-2; TRBD1 matches 8 bases. J lost 4 bases, V lost 6 bases, and 1 base had no gene match. Germline V lookup: CDR1 MDHEN, CDR2 SYDVKM. There are 12 residues in the CDR3. In nucleotides, the CDR3 is TGTGCCAGCAGCGGACAGGGCTATGGCTACACCTTC. It translates to CASSGQGYGYTF.

The V gene is TRBV6-6, the J gene TRBJ1-5; 8 bases agree with TRBD1. V shed 7 bases, J shed 12 bases, and the junction held 5 bases outside the gene matches. Per germline, CDR1 MNHNY and CDR2 SVGAGI (reference sequence). This CDR3 contains 11 residues. The DNA for the CDR3 is TGTGCCAGCACCCTGACAGGGGACCAGCATTTT. Translated: CASTLTGDQHF.

This clone was seen a handful of times. The V gene is TRBV6-5, the J gene TRBJ1-5, with a weak D call TRBD1 (5 bases). Trimming shortened V by 0 bases and J by 6 bases, and 9 bases separated the two germline ends. This CDR3 comprises 14 residues. Germline V gives CDR1 MNHEY, CDR2 SVGAGI. CDR3 nucleotides: TGTGCCAGCAGTTACTCTCAGGGTGGTCAGCCCCAGCATTTT. Amino acid sequence: CASSYSQGGQPQHF.

The chain uses TRBV30 and TRBJ1-1; D gene unclear. The CDR3 totals 12 residues. Germline CDR1 and CDR2: GTSNPN and SVGIG (reference sequence). V lost 0 bases and J lost 3, with 5 bases in between. CDR3 loop: CAWSVGYTEAFF. Written as DNA, the CDR3 is TGTGCCTGGAGTGTGGGTTACACTGAAGCTTTCTTT.

The gene calls are TRBV4-1 and TRBJ1-4; D is unresolved. Germline V gene data show CDR1 as MGHRA and CDR2 as YSYEKL. V was cut by 2 bases and J by 6 bases, with 13 bases left in between. The CDR3 spans 15 residues. The CDR3 loop reads CASSQILGGDEKLFF. The CDR3 DNA reads as TGCGCCAGCAGCCAAATACTGGGTGGAGATGAAAAACTGTTTTTT.

The chain carries TRBV11-2 and TRBJ1-2; D uncertain. Deletions cut 4 bases from V and 5 bases from J, with 17 bases between. The CDR3 has 15 amino acids. Germline lookup yields CDR1 SGHAT and CDR2 FQNNGV. The CDR3, as DNA: TGTGCCAGCAGCTCCATCCGGAGGGCTTTATATGGCTACACCTTC. This gives the protein CASSSIRRALYGYTF.

This chain links TRBV15 with TRBJ1-4, with D possibly TRBD1 on 6 matching bases. V lost 3 bases and J lost 5, with 10 bases in between. The CDR3 is 14 residues long. Germline lookup yields CDR1 LNHNV and CDR2 YYDKDF (reference sequence). CDR3 protein: CATSRDSENEKLFF. CDR3 nucleotides: TGTGCCACCAGCAGGGACAGCGAGAATGAAAAACTGTTTTTT.

J is TRBJ2-1 and V is TRBV10-2; D may be TRBD2 (6 bases). V lost 6 bases and J 0 bases, leaving 9 bases between the germline ends. The germline CDR1 and CDR2 sequences are WSHSY and SAAADI. The CDR3 runs to 14 residues. CDR3 bases: TGCGCCAGCAGCCGGACTACCTCCTACAATGAGCAGTTCTTC. Amino acids: CASSRTTSYNEQFF.

The chain carries TRBV4-3 and TRBJ2-5; 14 bases are a match to TRBD2. CDR1 LGHNA and CDR2 YSLEER come from the germline V gene. This CDR3 has 19 residues. V dropped 0 bases and J dropped 0; count of bases not matched to a gene: 6. CDR3 coding DNA: TGCGCCAGCAGCCAAGAATTGGGACTAGCGGGGGCGTACCAAGAGACCCAGTACTTC. Translated: CASSQELGLAGAYQETQYF.

Written as DNA, the CDR3 is TGTGCCAGCAGCTCCGGACAGCTCGAGCAGTACTTC. This sequence encodes CASSSGQLEQYF. The V call is TRBV7-9, the J call TRBJ2-7, with a tentative D call TRBD1 (6 bases). This CDR3 comprises 12 residues. V lost 4 bases, J lost 6 bases, and 10 bases lay in between. Germline V gene lookup returns CDR1 SEHNR and CDR2 FQNEAQ (reference sequence). Filled out from reference TRBV7-9 and TRBJ2-7, the complete variable domain reads DTGVSQNPRHKITKRGQNVTFRCDPISEHNRLYWYRQTLGQGPEFLTYFQNEAQLEKSRLLSDRFSAERPKGSFSTLEIQRTEQGDSAMYLCASSSGQLEQYFGPGTRLTVT.

The chain couples TRBV4-3 to TRBJ1-4, with D unresolved. Germline V gene lookup returns CDR1 LGHNA and CDR2 YSLEER. This CDR3 is built from 15 residues. V lost 4 bases and J 0 bases, leaving 9 bases between the germline ends. The CDR3 sequence: CASSPKFPTNEKLFF. Here the CDR3 DNA reads TGCGCCAGCAGCCCCAAATTTCCAACTAATGAAAAACTGTTTTTT.

The V gene is TRBV5-1, the J gene TRBJ2-1, with 7 bases identical to TRBD2. This CDR3 has 14 residues. The ends lost 3 bases at V and 6 bases at J; junction bases unmatched: 6. Germline lookup yields CDR1 SGHRS and CDR2 YFSETQ. The CDR3 spells CASSWASGSNEQFF. The CDR3 bases are TGCGCCAGCAGCTGGGCTAGCGGTTCCAATGAGCAGTTCTTC.

The chain is built from TRBV20-1 and TRBJ2-3; D is unclear. Trimming stripped 0 bases from V and 5 bases from J, with 3 bases between. Germline-derived CDR1 and CDR2 are DFQATT and SNEGSKA (reference sequence). This CDR3 comprises 11 residues. In nucleotides, the CDR3 is TGCAGTGCTAGAGAGGGAGATACGCAGTATTTT. Translated: CSAREGDTQYF.

By its share, this clone is medium-sized. The chain links TRBV6-1 to TRBJ1-2; TRBD1 aligns across 10 bases. Germline V gene sequence: CDR1 MNHNS, CDR2 SASEGT. J was trimmed by 4 bases and V by 6 bases; bases with no gene match: 5. The CDR3 contains 14 residues. CDR3 in amino acids: CASSEGQGSYGYTF. The CDR3 coding sequence is TGTGCCAGCAGCGAGGGACAGGGGAGCTATGGCTACACCTTC.

This clone was counted only a few times. This sequence joins TRBV6-4 and TRBJ2-3; 7 bases fit TRBD2. The V gene end was trimmed by 4 bases and the J gene end by 5 bases; junction bases not matched to a gene: 6. Looked up from germline, CDR1 is MRHNA and CDR2 is SNTAGT. The CDR3 has 14 amino acids. The CDR3 nucleotides read TGTGCCAGCAGTGTAGACCCGGGGGGAGATACGCAGTATTTT. Its protein is CASSVDPGGDTQYF.

The V and J genes are TRBV9 and TRBJ2-3; 10 bases line up with TRBD1. V dropped 3 bases and J dropped 2; count of bases not matched to a gene: 9. Germline V gives CDR1 SGDLS, CDR2 YYNGEE. The CDR3 is 17 amino acids. DNA of the CDR3: TGTGCCAGCAGCGAGCGGGGGACAGGGGCCATCACAGATACGCAGTATTTT. This gives the protein CASSERGTGAITDTQYF.

The J gene is TRBJ1-5, the V gene TRBV2, with D maybe TRBD1 (6 bases). The CDR3 extends over 14 amino acids. Per the germline V gene, CDR1 is SNHLY and CDR2 is FYNNEI. V lost 3 bases and J lost 6, with 12 bases in between. The CDR3 DNA follows: TGTGCCAGCAGTGACTCGGGGGGCCGTCAGCCCCAGCATTTT. This translates into CASSDSGGRQPQHF.

The chain couples TRBV6-5 to TRBJ1-6, with 10 bases fitting TRBD1. The CDR3 has 15 amino acids. CDR1 MNHEY and CDR2 SVGAGI come from the germline V gene. With 0 bases clipped from V and 8 bases from J, the junction kept 1 base outside the gene matches. The DNA of the CDR3 is TGTGCCAGCAGTTACTCGGGACAGGGGTATTCACCCCTCCACTTT. Its protein product is CASSYSGQGYSPLHF.

The V call is TRBV11-2, the J call TRBJ2-3; a weak D match, TRBD2 (6 bases). V was shortened by 5 bases and J by 8 bases, with 17 bases between the two germline ends. This CDR3 region has 14 residues. In germline, CDR1 is SGHAT, CDR2 FQNNGV. CDR3 bases: TGTGCCAGCAGCCCAACTAGTAATAGCGGTACGCAGTATTTT. Translated: CASSPTSNSGTQYF.

The V gene is TRBV21-1, the J gene TRBJ1-2. TRBV21-1 is a known pseudogene. The length of the CDR3 is 15 residues. DNA for the CDR3: TGTGCCAGCAGTCAGATAATCCCACGGGAATACGGCTACACCTTC. Its translation is CASSQIIPREYGYTF.